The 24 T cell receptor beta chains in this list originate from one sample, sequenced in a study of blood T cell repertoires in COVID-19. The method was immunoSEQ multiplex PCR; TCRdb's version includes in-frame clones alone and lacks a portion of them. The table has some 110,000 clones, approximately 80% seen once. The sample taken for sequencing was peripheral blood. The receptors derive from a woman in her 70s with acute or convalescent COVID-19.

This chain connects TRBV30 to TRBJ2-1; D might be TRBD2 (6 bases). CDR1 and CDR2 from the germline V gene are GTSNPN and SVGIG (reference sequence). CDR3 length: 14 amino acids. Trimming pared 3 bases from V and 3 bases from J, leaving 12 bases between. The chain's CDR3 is CAWRSGHYYNEQFF. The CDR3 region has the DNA TGTGCCTGGAGGAGCGGGCACTACTACAATGAGCAGTTCTTC.

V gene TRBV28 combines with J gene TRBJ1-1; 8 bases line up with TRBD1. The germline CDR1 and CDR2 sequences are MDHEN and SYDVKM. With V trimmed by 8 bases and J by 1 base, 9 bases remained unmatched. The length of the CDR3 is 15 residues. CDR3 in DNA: TGTGCCAGCGATAATCCCGGGACAGGGAACACTGAAGCTTTCTTT. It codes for CASDNPGTGNTEAFF. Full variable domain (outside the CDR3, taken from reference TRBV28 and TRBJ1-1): DVKVTQSSRYLVKRTGEKVFLECVQDMDHENMFWYRQDPGLGLRLIYFSYDVKMKEKGDIPEGYSVSREKKERFSLILESASTNQTSMYLCASDNPGTGNTEAFFGQGTRLTVV.

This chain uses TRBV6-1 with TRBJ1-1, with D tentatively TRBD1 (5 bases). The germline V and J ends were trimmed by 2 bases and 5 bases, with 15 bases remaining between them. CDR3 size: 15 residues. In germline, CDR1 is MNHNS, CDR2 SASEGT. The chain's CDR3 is CASSEILGGVTEAFF. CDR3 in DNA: TGTGCCAGCAGTGAAATTTTGGGAGGGGTAACTGAAGCTTTCTTT.

DNA of the CDR3: TGTGCCAGCAGTCGCGTATTCCGCTCAAGGGGCTACGAGCAGTACTTC. It encodes CASSRVFRSRGYEQYF. The chain uses TRBV27 and TRBJ2-7; perhaps TRBD1 as D (5 bases). V gave up 5 bases and J gave up 3 bases, with 20 bases separating them. In germline, CDR1 is MNHEY, CDR2 SMNVEV (reference sequence). This CDR3 region has 16 residues.

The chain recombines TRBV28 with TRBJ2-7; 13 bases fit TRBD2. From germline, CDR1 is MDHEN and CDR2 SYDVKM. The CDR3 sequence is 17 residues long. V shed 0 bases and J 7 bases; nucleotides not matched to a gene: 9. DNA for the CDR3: TGTGCCAGCAGTTTATGGGAACTAGCGGGAGGGCCGGGGGAGCAGTACTTC. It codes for CASSLWELAGGPGEQYF.

CDR3 coding DNA: TGTGCCAGCAGCTTCCGACAGGGGTACGAGCAGTACTTC. This gives the protein CASSFRQGYEQYF. The rearrangement links TRBV7-2 to TRBJ2-7; 8 bases map to TRBD1. The germline V gene encodes CDR1 SGHTA and CDR2 FQGNSA. This CDR3 is 13 amino acids long. The junction had 2 bases not matched to a gene; V was cut back by 3 bases and J by 4 bases. The full variable domain, rest sourced from reference TRBV7-2 and TRBJ2-7, is GAGVSQSPSNKVTEKGKDVELRCDPISGHTALYWYRQSLGQGLEFLIYFQGNSAPDKSGLPSDRFSAERTGGSVSTLTIQRTQQEDSAVYLCASSFRQGYEQYFGPGTRLTVT.

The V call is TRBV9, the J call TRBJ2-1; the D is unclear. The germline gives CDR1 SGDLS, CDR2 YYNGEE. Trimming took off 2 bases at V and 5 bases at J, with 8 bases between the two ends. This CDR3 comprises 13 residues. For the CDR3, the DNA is TGTGCCAGCAGCGTCGAGCACCACAATGAGCAGTTCTTC. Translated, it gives CASSVEHHNEQFF.

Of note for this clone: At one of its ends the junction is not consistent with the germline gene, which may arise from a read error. The CDR3 region is CASNEGQGRRTEAFF. For the CDR3, the DNA is TGTGCCAGCAATGAAGGACAGGGGCGCCGGACTGAAGCTTTCTTT. The chain has TRBV6-1 and TRBJ1-1; 9 nucleotides line up with TRBD1. Per the germline V gene, CDR1 is MNHNS and CDR2 is SASEGT. CDR3 length: 15 residues.

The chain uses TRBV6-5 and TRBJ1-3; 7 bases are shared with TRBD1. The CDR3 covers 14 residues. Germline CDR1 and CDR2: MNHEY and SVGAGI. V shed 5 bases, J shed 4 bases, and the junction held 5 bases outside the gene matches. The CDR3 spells CASSQSGGGNTIYF. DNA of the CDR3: TGTGCCAGCAGTCAGTCAGGGGGAGGAAACACCATATATTTT.

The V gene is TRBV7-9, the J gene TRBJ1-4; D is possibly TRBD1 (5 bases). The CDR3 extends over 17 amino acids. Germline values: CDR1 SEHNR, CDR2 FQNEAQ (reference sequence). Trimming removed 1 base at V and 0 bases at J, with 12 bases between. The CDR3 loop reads CASSLDRPTSTNEKLFF. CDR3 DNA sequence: TGTGCCAGCAGCTTAGACAGGCCGACCTCAACTAATGAAAAACTGTTTTTT.

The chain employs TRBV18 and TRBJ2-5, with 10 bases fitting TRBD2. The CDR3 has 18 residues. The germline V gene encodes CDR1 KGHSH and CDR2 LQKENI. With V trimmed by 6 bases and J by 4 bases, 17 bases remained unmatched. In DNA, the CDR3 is TGTGCCAGCTCCCCAGAAACCGCTAGCGGGAGAGCAGGAGAGACCCAGTACTTC. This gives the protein CASSPETASGRAGETQYF.

The CDR3 nucleotides read TGTGCCAGCAGTTACTCCTCCGGGTCTGGGGCCAACGTCCTGACTTTC. Its protein is CASSYSSGSGANVLTF. This chain links TRBV6-5 with TRBJ2-6; D ambiguous. The CDR3 contains 16 residues. Germline lookup yields CDR1 MNHEY and CDR2 SVGAGI. V was clipped by 0 bases and J by 1 base, with 7 bases between them.

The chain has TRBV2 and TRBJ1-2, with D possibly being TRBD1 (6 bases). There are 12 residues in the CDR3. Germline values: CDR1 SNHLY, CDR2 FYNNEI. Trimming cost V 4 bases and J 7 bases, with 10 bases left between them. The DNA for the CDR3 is TGTGCCAGCAGTGTGGGGGGGGCTGGCTACACCTTC. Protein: CASSVGGAGYTF.

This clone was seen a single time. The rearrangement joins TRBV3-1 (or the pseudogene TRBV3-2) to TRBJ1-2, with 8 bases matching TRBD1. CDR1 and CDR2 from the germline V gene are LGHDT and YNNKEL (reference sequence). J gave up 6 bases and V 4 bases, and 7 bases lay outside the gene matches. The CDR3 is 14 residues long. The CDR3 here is CASSPRDRRNGYTF. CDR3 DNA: TGTGCCAGCAGCCCCCGGGACAGGAGGAATGGCTACACCTTC.

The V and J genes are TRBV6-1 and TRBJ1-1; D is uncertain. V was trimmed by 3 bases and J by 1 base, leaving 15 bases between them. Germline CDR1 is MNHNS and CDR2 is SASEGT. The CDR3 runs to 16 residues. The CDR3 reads CASSDVGLLKNTEAFF. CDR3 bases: TGTGCCAGCAGTGACGTTGGGCTCCTTAAGAACACTGAAGCTTTCTTT.

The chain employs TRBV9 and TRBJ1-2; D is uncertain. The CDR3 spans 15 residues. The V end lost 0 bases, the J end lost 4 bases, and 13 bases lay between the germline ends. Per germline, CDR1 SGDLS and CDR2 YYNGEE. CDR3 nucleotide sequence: TGTGCCAGCAGCGTAGATGGGATTCGGGGCTATGGCTACACCTTC. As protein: CASSVDGIRGYGYTF. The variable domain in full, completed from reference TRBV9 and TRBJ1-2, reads DSGVTQTPKHLITATGQRVTLRCSPRSGDLSVYWYQQSLDQGLQFLIQYYNGEERAKGNILERFSAQQFPDLHSELNLSSLELGDSALYFCASSVDGIRGYGYTFGSGTRLTVV.

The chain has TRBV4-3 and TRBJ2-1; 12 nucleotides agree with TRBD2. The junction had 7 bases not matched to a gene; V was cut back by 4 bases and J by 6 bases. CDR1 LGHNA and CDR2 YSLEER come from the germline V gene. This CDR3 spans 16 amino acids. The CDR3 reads CASSRSSGGASNEQFF. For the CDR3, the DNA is TGCGCCAGCAGCCGTTCTAGCGGGGGGGCGTCCAATGAGCAGTTCTTC.

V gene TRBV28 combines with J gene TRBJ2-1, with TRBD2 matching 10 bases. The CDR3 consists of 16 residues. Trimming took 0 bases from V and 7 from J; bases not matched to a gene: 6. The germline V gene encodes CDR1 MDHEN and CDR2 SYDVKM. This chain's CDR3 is CASSLWASGSRNEQFF. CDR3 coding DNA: TGTGCCAGCAGTTTATGGGCTAGCGGGAGCAGAAATGAGCAGTTCTTC.

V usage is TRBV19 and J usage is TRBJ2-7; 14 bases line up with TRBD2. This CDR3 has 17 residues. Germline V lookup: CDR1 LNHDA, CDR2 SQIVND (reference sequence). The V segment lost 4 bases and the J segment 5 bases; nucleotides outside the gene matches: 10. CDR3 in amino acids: CASSRRLAGGPMNEQYF. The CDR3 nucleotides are TGTGCCAGTAGTAGGAGACTAGCGGGAGGGCCGATGAACGAGCAGTACTTC.

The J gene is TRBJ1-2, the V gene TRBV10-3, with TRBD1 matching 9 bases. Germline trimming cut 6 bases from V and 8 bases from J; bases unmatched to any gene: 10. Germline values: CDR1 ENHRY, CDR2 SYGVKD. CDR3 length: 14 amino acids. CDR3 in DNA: TGTGCCATCAGCTCCGGGACAGGGACGGGAGGCTACACCTTC. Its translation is CAISSGTGTGGYTF.

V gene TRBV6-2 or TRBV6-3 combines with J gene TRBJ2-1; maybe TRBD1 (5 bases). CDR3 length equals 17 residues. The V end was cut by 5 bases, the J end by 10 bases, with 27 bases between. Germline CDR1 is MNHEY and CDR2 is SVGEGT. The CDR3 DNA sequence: TGTGCCAGCAGTCCCCAGAGCGCACAAGGGGCTGGAAGGGAGCAGTTCTTC. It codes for CASSPQSAQGAGREQFF.

The DNA for the CDR3 is TGCGCCAGCAGCTTCGCGCGGAGCGGGGGGGCCACCGGGGAGCTGTTTTTT. Its translation: CASSFARSGGATGELFF. The rearrangement joins TRBV5-1 to TRBJ2-2; 10 bases match TRBD2. The germline V gene encodes CDR1 SGHRS and CDR2 YFSETQ. Trimming removed 2 bases from V and 4 bases from J; junction bases left unmatched: 8. The length of the CDR3 is 17 residues.

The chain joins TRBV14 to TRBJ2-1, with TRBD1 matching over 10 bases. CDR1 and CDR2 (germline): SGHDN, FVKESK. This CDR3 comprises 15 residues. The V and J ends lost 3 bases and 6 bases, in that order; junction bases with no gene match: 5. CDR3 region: CASSHWTGGVNEQFF. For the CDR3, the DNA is TGTGCCAGCAGCCACTGGACAGGGGGGGTCAATGAGCAGTTCTTC.

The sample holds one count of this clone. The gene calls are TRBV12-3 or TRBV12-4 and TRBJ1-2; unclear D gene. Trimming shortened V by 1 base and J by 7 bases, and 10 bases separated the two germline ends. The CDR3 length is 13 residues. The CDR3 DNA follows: TGTGCCAGCAGTTTAGGCCAGGCCTCTGGCTACACCTTC. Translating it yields CASSLGQASGYTF.